This T cell receptor (beta chain) was recorded in a study of blood T cell repertoires in COVID-19. Study-wide background: The analysed material was cDNA or gDNA that came from T cells, B-cell-depleted T cells, or PBMCs.

In the original processing: Researchers report that nucleated cell counts were estimated from reference gene primer amplification. Data came from immunoSEQ multiplex PCR; TCRdb stores just in-frame clones and leaves some out. V, J and clone size derive from that table, while D and trimming were established from the DNA sequence. The profile shows tens of thousands of clones, over 80% of them singletons. Trimming left V 0 bases short and J 2 bases short, with 8 bases between. Germline lookup yields CDR1 LNHDA and CDR2 SQIVND (reference sequence). The CDR3 consists of 16 residues. The sequence came from a woman older than 75 with acute or convalescent COVID-19. The V gene is TRBV19, the J gene TRBJ2-6; tentatively, D is TRBD2 (6 bases). The sample consisted of peripheral blood. CDR3 DNA sequence: TGTGCCAGTAGTATAGACGGGGGAACTGGGGCCAACGTCCTGACTTTC. Translation: CASSIDGGTGANVLTF.